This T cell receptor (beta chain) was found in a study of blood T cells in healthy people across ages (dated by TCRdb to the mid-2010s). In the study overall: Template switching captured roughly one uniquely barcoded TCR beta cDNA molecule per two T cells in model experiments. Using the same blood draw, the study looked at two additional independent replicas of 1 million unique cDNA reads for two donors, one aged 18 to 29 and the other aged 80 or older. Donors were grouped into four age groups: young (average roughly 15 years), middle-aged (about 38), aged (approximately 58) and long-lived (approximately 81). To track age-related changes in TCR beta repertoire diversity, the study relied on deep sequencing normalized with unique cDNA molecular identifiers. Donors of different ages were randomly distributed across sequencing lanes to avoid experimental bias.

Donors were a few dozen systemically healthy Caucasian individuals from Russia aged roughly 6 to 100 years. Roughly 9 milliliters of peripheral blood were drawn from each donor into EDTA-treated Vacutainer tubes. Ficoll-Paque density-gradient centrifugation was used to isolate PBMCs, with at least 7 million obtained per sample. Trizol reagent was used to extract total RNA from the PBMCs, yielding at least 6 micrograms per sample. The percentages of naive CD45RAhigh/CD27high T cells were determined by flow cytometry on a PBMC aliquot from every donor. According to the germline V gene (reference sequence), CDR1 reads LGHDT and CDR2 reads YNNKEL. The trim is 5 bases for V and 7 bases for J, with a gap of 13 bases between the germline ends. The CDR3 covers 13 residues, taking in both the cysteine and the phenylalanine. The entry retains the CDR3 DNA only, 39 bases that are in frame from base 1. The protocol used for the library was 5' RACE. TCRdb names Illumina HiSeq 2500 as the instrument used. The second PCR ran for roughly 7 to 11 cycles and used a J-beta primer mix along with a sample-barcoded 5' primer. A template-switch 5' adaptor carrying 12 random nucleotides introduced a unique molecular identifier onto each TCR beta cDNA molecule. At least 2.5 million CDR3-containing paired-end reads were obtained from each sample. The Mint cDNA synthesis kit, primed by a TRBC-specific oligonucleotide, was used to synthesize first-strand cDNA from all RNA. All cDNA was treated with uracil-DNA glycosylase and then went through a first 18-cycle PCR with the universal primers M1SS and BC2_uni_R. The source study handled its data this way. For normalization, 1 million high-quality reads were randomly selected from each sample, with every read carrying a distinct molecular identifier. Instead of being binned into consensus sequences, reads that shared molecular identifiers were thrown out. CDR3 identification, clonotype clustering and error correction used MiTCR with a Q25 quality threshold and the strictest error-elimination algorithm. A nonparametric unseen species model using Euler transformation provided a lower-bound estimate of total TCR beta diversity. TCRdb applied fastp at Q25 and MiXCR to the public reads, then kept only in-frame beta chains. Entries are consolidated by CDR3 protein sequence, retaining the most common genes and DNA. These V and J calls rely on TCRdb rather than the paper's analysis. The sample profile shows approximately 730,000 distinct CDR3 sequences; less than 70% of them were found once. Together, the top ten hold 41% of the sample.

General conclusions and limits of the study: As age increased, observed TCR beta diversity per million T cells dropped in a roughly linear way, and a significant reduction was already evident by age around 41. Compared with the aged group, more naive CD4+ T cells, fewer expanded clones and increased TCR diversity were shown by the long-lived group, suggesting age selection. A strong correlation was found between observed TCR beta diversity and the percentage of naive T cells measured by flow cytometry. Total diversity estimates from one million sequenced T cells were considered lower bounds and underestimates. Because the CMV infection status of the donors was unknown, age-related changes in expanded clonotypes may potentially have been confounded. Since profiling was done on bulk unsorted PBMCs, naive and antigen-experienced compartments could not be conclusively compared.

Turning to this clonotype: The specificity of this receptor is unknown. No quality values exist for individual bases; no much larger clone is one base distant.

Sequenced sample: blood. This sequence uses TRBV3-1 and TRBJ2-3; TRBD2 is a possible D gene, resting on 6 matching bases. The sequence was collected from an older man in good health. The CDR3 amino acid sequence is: CASSFNSGNTQYF. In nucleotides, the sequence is TGTGCCAGCAGCTTCAATAGCGGAAATACGCAGTATTTT.